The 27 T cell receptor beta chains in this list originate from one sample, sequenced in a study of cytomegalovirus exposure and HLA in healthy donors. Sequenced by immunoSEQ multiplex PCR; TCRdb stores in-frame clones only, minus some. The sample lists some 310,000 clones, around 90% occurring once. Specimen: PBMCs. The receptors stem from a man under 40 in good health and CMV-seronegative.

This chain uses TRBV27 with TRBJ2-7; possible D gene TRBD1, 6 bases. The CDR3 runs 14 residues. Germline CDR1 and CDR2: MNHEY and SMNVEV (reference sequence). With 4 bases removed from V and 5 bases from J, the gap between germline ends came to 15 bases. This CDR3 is CASSSLNRVHEQYF. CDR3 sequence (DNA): TGTGCCAGCAGTTCACTAAACAGGGTTCACGAGCAGTACTTC.

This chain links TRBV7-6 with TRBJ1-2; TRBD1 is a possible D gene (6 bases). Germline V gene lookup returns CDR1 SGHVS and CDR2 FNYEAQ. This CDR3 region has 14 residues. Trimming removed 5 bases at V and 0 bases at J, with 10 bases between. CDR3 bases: TGTGCCAGCAGCCGGGACACCTCTAACTATGGCTACACCTTC. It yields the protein CASSRDTSNYGYTF.

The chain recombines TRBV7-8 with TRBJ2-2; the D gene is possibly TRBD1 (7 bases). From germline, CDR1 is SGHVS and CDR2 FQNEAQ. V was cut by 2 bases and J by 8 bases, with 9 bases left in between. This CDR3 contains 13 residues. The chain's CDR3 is CASSLQGGGELFF. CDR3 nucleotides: TGTGCCAGCAGCTTACAGGGGGGTGGGGAGCTGTTTTTT.

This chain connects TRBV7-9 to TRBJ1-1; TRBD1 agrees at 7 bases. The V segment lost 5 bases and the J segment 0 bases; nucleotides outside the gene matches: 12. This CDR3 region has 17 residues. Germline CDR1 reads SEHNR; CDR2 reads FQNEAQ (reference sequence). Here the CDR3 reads CASSRNRGTKLNTEAFF. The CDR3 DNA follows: TGTGCCAGCAGCCGAAACAGGGGCACCAAACTGAACACTGAAGCTTTCTTT.

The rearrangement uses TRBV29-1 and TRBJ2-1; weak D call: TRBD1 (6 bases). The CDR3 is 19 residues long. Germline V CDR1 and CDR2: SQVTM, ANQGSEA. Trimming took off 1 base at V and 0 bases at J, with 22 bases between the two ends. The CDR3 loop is CSVEGGTLGAHLSYNEQFF. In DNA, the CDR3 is TGCAGCGTTGAAGGAGGGACACTCGGGGCACACCTCTCCTACAATGAGCAGTTCTTC.

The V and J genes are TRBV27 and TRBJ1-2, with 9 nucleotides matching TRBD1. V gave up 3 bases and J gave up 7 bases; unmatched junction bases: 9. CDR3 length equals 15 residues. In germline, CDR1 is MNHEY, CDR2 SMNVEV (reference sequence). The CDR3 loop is CASSFVGTGRGGYTF. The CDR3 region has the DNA TGTGCCAGCAGTTTTGTTGGGACAGGGAGGGGTGGCTACACCTTC.

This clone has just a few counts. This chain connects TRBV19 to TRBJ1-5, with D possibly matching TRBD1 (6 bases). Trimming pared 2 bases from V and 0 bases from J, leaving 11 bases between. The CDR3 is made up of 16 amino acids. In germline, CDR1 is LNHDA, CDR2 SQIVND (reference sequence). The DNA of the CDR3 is TGTGCCAGTAGTATACCCAGGGGACCTAGCAATCAGCCCCAGCATTTT. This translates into CASSIPRGPSNQPQHF.

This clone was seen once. CDR3 protein: CASSFFGAGSNQPQHF. The CDR3 DNA reads TGTGCCAGCAGCTTCTTTGGGGCAGGGTCCAATCAGCCCCAGCATTTT. The chain uses TRBV7-2 and TRBJ1-5; weak D call: TRBD1 (5 bases). The CDR3 loop spans 16 amino acids. V lost 3 bases and J lost 3, with 15 bases in between. Germline CDR1 reads SGHTA; CDR2 reads FQGNSA.

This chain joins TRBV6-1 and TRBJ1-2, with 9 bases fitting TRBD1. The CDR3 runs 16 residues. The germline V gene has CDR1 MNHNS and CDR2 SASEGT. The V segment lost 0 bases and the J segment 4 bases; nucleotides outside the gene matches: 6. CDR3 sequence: CASSEAPGQGPYGYTF. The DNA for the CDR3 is TGTGCCAGCAGTGAAGCCCCAGGACAGGGGCCCTATGGCTACACCTTC.

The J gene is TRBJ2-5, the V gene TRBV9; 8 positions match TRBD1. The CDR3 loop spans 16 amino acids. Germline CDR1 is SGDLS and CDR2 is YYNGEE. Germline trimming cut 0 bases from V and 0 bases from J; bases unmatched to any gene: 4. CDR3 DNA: TGTGCCAGCAGCGTAGACGGGACAGGTTACCAAGAGACCCAGTACTTC. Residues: CASSVDGTGYQETQYF.

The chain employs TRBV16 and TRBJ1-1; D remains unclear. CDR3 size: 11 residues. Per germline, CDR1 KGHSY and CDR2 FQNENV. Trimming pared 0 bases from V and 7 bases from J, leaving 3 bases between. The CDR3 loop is CASSQSVEAFF. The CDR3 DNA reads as TGTGCCAGCAGCCAATCCGTTGAAGCTTTCTTT.

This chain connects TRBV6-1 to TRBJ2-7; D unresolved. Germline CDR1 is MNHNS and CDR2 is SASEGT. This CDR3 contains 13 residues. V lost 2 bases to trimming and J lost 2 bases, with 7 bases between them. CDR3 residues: CASSEYIPYEQYF. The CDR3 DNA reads TGTGCCAGCAGTGAATACATTCCCTACGAGCAGTACTTC.

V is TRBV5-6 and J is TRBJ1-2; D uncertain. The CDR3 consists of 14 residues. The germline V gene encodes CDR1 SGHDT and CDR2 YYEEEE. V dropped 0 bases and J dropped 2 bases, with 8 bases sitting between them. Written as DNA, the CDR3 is TGTGCCAGCAGCTTGGACAGAACCAACTATGGCTACACCTTC. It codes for CASSLDRTNYGYTF.

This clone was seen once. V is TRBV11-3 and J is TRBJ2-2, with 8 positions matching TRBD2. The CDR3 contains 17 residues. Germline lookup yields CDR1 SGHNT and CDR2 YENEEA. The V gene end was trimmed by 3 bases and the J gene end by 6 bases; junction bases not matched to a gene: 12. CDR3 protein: CASSLEPGLGPSGELFF. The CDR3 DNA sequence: TGTGCCAGCAGCTTGGAACCGGGACTAGGCCCTTCCGGGGAGCTGTTTTTT.

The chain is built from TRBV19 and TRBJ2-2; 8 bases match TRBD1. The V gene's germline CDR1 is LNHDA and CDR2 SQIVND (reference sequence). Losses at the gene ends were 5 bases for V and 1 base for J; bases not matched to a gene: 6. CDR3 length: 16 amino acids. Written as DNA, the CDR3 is TGTGCCAGTAGTGAGTCGACAGGGGTGAACACCGGGGAGCTGTTTTTT. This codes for CASSESTGVNTGELFF.

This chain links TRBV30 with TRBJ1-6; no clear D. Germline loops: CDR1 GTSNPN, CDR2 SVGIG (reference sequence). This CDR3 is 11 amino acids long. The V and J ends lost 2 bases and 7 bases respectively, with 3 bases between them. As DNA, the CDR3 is TGTGCCTGGAGTTCAAATTCACCCCTCCACTTT. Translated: CAWSSNSPLHF.

The CDR3 is CASSFPGGGYTEAFF. For the CDR3, the DNA is TGTGCCAGCAGCTTCCCAGGTGGGGGGTACACTGAAGCTTTCTTT. The chain couples TRBV7-9 to TRBJ1-1; tentatively, D is TRBD1 (5 bases). This CDR3 contains 15 residues. Germline V gene sequence: CDR1 SEHNR, CDR2 FQNEAQ (reference sequence). V lost 3 bases to trimming and J lost 3 bases, with 14 bases between them.

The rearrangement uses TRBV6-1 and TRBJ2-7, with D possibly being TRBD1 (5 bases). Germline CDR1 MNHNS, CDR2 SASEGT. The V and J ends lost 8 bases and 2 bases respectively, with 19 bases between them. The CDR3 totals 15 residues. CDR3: CASQNSGMGTYEQYF. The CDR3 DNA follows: TGTGCCAGCCAGAACTCAGGGATGGGAACCTACGAGCAGTACTTC.

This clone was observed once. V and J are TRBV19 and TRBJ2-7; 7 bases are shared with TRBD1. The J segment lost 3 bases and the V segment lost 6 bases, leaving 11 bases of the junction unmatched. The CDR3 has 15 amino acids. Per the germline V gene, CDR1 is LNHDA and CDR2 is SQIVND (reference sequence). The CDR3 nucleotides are TGTGCCAGTAGCTGGGATGACAGGGCATACTACGAGCAGTACTTC. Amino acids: CASSWDDRAYYEQYF.

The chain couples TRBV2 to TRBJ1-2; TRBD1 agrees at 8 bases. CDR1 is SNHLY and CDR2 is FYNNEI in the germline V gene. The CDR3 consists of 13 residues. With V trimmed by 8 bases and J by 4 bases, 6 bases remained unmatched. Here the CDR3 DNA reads TGTGCCAGCGCAGGGGGCATAACCTATGGCTACACCTTC. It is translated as CASAGGITYGYTF.

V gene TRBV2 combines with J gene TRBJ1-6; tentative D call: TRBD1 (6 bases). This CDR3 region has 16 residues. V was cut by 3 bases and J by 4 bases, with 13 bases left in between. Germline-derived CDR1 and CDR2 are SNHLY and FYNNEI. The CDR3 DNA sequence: TGTGCCAGCAGTGACCTGACAGGACTTTATAATTCACCCCTCCACTTT. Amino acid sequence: CASSDLTGLYNSPLHF.

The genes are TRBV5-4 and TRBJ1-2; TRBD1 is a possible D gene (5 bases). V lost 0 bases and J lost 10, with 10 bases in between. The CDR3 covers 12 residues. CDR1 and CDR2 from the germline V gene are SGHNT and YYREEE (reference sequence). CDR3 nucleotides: TGTGCCAGCAGCTTGGACGGCAGGGCCTACACCTTC. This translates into CASSLDGRAYTF.

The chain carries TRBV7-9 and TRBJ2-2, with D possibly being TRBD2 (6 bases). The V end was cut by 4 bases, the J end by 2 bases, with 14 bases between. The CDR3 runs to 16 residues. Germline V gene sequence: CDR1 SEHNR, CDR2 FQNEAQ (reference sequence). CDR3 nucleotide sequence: TGTGCCAGCAGCTCGGGACTCCACCGAAACACCGGGGAGCTGTTTTTT. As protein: CASSSGLHRNTGELFF.

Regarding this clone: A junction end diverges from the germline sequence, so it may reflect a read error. CDR3 sequence reads: CASSPDRDIQPHDF. The CDR3, as DNA: TGTGCCAGCTCACCAGACAGAGATATTCAGCCCCACGATTTT. This sequence joins TRBV18 and TRBJ1-5, with a possible D match to TRBD1 (5 bases). The CDR3 is made up of 14 amino acids. CDR1 and CDR2 from the germline V gene are KGHSH and LQKENI.

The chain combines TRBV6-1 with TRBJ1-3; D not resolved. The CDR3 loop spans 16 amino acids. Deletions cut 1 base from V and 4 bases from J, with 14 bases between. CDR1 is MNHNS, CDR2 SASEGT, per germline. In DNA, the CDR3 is TGTGCCAGCAGTGAAGGAGGAGGACCCCTAGGAAACACCATATATTTT. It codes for CASSEGGGPLGNTIYF.

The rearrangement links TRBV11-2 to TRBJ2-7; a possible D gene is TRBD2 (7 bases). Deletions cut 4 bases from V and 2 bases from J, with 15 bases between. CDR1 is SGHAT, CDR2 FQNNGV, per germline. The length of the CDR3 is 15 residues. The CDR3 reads CASSSFGGGPYEQYF. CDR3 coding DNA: TGTGCCAGCAGCTCTTTTGGCGGGGGCCCCTACGAGCAGTACTTC.

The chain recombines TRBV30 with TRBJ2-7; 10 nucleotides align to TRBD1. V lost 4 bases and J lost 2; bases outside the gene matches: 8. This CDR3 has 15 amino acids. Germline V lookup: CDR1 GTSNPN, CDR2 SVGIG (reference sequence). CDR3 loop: CAWKGGGTGAYEQYF. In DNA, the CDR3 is TGTGCCTGGAAAGGCGGCGGGACAGGGGCCTACGAGCAGTACTTC.